The T cell receptor (beta chain) under discussion was sequenced for a study of breast tumors, draining lymph nodes, adjacent tissues. Axillary draining lymph nodes of breast cancer patients supplied the node samples. TCRdb reprocessed the multiplex PCR reads via MiXCR and lists one record per CDR3 protein. Here the sample spans some 120,000 distinct CDR3 sequences, roughly 21% being singletons. This clonotype was seen repeatedly, ten times or more. As yet, its antigen is unknown. The CDR3 length is 12 residues. Trimming left V 1 base short and J 5 bases short, with 8 bases between. In germline, CDR1 is DFQATT, CDR2 SNEGSKA (reference sequence). Study-level findings and limits: Compared with basal-like, luminal-like tumors shared significantly more repertoire with nontumor tissue.

This clonotype originated in a female donor with breast cancer. Some clones in this sample may be carry-over from other donors' samples. The sample comprised axillary lymph node tissue. The chain has TRBV20-1 and TRBJ2-5; D possibly matches TRBD1 or TRBD2 (5 bases each). This chain's CDR3 is CSARGREETQYF. CDR3 nucleotides: TGCAGTGCTAGAGGCAGGGAGGAGACCCAGTACTTC.